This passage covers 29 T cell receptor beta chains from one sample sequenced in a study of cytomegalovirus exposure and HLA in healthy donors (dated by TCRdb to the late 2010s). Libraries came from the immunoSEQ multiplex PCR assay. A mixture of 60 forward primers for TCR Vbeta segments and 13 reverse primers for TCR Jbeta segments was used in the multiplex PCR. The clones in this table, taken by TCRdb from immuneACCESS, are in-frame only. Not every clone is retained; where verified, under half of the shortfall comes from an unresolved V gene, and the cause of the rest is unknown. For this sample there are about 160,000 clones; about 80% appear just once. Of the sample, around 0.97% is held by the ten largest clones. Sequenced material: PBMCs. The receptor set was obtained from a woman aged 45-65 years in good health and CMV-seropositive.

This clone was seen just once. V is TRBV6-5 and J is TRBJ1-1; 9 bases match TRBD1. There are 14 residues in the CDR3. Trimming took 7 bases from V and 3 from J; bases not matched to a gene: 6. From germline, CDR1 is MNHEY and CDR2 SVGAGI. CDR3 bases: TGTGCCAGCACCATACAGGGGGCTCACACTGAAGCTTTCTTT. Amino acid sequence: CASTIQGAHTEAFF.

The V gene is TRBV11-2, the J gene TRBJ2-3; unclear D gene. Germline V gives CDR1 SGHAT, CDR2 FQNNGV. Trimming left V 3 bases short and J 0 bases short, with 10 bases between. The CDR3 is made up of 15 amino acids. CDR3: CASSFRVSSTDTQYF. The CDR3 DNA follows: TGTGCCAGCAGCTTTCGGGTTTCTAGCACAGATACGCAGTATTTT.

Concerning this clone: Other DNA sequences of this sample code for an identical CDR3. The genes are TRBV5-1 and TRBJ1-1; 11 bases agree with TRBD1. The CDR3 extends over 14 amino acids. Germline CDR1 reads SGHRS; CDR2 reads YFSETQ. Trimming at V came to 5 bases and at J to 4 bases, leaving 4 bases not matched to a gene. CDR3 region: CASSPGTGGTEAFF. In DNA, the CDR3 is TGCGCCAGCAGTCCCGGGACAGGGGGCACTGAAGCTTTCTTT.

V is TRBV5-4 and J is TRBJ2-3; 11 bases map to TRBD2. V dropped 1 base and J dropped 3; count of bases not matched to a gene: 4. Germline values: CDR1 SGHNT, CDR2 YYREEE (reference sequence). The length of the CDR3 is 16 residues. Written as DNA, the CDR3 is TGTGCCAGCAGCTTGACTAGCGGGGGCCTTACAGATACGCAGTATTTT. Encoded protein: CASSLTSGGLTDTQYF. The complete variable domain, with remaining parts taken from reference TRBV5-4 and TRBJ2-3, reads ETGVTQSPTHLIKTRGQQVTLRCSSQSGHNTVSWYQQALGQGPQFIFQYYREEENGRGNFPPRFSGLQFPNYSSELNVNALELDDSALYLCASSLTSGGLTDTQYFGPGTRLTVL.

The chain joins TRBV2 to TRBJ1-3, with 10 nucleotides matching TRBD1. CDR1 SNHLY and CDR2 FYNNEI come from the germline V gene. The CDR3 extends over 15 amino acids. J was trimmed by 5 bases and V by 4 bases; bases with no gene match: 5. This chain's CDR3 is CASSARQGARNTIYF. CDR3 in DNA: TGTGCCAGCAGTGCTAGACAGGGGGCTAGAAACACCATATATTTT. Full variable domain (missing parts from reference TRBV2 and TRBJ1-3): EPEVTQTPSHQVTQMGQEVILRCVPISNHLYFYWYRQILGQKVEFLVSFYNNEISEKSEIFDDQFSVERPDGSNFTLKIRSTKLEDSAMYFCASSARQGARNTIYFGEGSWLTVV.

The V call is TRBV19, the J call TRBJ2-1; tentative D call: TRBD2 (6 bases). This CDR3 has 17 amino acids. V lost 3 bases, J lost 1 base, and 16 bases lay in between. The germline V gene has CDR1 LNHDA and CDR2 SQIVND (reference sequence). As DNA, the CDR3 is TGTGCCAGTAGTATTTCTCCTCCCGGGGGATCCTACAATGAGCAGTTCTTC. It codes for CASSISPPGGSYNEQFF.

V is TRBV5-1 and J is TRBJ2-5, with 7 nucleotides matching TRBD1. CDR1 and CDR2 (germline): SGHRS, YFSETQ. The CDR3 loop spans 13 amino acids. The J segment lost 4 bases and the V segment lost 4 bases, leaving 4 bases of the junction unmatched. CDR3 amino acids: CASSNGQVETQYF. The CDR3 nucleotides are TGCGCCAGCAGCAACGGACAGGTAGAGACCCAGTACTTC.

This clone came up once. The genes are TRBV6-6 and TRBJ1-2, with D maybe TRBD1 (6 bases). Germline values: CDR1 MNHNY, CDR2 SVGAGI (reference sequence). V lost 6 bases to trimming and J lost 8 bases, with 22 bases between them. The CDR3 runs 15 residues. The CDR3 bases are TGTGCCAGCAGAACACACGGGACATCCGCTGGGGGCTACACCTTC. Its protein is CASRTHGTSAGGYTF.

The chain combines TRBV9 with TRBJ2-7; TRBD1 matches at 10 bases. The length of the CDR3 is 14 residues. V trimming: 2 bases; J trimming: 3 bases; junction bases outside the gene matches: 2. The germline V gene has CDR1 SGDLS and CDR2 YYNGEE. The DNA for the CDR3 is TGTGCCAGCAGCGTGGGACAGGGGATCTACGAGCAGTACTTC. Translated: CASSVGQGIYEQYF.

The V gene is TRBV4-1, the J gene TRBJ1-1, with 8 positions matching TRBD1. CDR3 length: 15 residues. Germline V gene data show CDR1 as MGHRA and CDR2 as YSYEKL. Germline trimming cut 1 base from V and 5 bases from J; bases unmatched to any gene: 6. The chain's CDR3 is CASSQAYRGGTEAFF. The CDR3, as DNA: TGCGCCAGCAGCCAAGCTTACAGGGGGGGAACTGAAGCTTTCTTT.

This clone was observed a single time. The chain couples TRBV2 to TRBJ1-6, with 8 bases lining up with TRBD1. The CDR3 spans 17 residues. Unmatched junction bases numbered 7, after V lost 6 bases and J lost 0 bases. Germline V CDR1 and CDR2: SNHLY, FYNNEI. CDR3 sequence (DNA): TGTGCCAGCAGCGCTTGGGGACAGGCCTCCTATAATTCACCCCTCCACTTT. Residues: CASSAWGQASYNSPLHF.

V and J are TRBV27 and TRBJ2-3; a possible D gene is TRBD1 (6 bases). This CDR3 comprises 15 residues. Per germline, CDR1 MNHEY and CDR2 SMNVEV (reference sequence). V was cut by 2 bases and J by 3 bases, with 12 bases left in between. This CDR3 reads CASSLAQGRTDTQYF. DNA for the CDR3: TGTGCCAGCAGTTTAGCCCAGGGGCGGACAGATACGCAGTATTTT.

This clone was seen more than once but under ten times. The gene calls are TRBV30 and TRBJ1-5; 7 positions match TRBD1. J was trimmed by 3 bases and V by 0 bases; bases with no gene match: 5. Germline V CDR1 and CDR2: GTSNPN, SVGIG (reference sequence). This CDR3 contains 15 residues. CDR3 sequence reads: CAWSVTGSFNQPQHF. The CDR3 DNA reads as TGTGCCTGGAGTGTGACAGGGTCCTTCAATCAGCCCCAGCATTTT.

DNA of the CDR3: TGCGCCAGCAGCCTCTACTTTACTAGCGGGGGGGCTGATTCCTACAATGAGCAGTTCTTC. This encodes CASSLYFTSGGADSYNEQFF. V and J are TRBV4-3 and TRBJ2-1; TRBD2 agrees at 13 bases. The CDR3 sequence is 20 residues long. Germline trimming cut 4 bases from V and 1 base from J; bases unmatched to any gene: 13. Germline V lookup: CDR1 LGHNA, CDR2 YSLEER.

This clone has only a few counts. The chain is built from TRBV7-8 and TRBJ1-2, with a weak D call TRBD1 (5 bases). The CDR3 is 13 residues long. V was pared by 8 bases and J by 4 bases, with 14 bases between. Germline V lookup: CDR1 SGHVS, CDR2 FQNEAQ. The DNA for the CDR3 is TGTGCCAGCCGGGGAGGGACCAGCTATGGCTACACCTTC. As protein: CASRGGTSYGYTF.

CDR3 sequence: CASSARTGASSEQYF. As DNA, the CDR3 is TGTGCCAGCAGCGCACGGACAGGGGCCTCTAGTGAGCAGTACTTC. The V and J genes are TRBV9 and TRBJ2-7, with 9 bases that match TRBD1. J was trimmed by 7 bases and V by 3 bases; bases with no gene match: 11. The CDR3 sequence is 15 residues long. Per the germline V gene, CDR1 is SGDLS and CDR2 is YYNGEE. Complete variable domain (other parts from reference TRBV9 and TRBJ2-7): DSGVTQTPKHLITATGQRVTLRCSPRSGDLSVYWYQQSLDQGLQFLIQYYNGEERAKGNILERFSAQQFPDLHSELNLSSLELGDSALYFCASSARTGASSEQYFGPGTRLTVT.

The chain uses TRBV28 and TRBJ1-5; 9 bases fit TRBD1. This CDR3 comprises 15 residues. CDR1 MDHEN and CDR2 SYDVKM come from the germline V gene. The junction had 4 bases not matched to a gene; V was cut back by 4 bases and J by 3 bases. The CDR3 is CASSSGQGNNQPQHF. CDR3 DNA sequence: TGTGCCAGCAGTTCGGGACAGGGAAACAATCAGCCCCAGCATTTT. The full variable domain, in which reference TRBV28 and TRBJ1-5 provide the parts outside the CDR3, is DVKVTQSSRYLVKRTGEKVFLECVQDMDHENMFWYRQDPGLGLRLIYFSYDVKMKEKGDIPEGYSVSREKKERFSLILESASTNQTSMYLCASSSGQGNNQPQHFGDGTRLSIL.

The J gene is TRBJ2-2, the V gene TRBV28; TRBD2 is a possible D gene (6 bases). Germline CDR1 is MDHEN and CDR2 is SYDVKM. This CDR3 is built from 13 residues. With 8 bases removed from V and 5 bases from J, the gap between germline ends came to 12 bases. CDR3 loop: CASRWGVTGELFF. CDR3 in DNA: TGTGCCAGCCGCTGGGGGGTTACCGGGGAGCTGTTTTTT.

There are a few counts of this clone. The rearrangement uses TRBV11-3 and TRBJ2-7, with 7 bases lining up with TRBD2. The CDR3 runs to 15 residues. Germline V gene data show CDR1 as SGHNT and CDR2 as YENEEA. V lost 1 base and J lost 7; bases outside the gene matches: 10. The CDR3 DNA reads TGTGCCAGCAGCTTAGCCCCGGTACTAGCGAGAGAGCAGTACTTC. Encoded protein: CASSLAPVLAREQYF.

CDR3 nucleotides: TGTGCCATCAGTGAGACAGGGTTCACAGATACGCAGTATTTT. Its protein product is CAISETGFTDTQYF. The chain couples TRBV10-3 to TRBJ2-3; the D gene is possibly TRBD1 (6 bases). Germline V gives CDR1 ENHRY, CDR2 SYGVKD. Trimming took 2 bases from V and 2 from J, leaving 8 bases between them. CDR3 length equals 14 residues.

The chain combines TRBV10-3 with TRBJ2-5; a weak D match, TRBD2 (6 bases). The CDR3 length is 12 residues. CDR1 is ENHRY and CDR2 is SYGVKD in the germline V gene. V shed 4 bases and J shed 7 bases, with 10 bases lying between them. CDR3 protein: CAISVPAGTQYF. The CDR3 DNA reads TGTGCCATCAGTGTTCCAGCGGGGACCCAGTACTTC.

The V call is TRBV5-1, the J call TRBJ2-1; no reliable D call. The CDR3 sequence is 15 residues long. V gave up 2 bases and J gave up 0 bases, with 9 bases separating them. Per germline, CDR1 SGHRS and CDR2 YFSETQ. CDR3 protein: CASSFSRSSYNEQFF. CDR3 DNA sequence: TGCGCCAGCAGCTTTTCTAGGAGCTCCTACAATGAGCAGTTCTTC.

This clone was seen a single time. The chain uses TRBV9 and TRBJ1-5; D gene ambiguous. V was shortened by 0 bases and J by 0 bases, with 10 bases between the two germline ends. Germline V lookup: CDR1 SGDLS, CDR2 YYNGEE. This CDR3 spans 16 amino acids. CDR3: CASSVGTGNSNQPQHF. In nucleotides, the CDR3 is TGTGCCAGCAGCGTAGGGACGGGAAATAGCAATCAGCCCCAGCATTTT.

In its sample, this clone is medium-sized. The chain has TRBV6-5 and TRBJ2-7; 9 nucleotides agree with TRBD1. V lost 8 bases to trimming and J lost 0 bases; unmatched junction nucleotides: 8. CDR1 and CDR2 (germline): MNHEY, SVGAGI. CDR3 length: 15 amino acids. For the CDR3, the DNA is TGTGCCAGCGGATTACAGGGGGCTCACTCCTACGAGCAGTACTTC. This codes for CASGLQGAHSYEQYF.

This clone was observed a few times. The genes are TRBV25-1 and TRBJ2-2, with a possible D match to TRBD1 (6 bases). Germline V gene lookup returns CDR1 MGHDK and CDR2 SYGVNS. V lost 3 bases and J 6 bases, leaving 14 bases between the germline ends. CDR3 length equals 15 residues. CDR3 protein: CASSDLRGAAGELFF. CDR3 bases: TGTGCCAGCAGTGACCTCAGGGGTGCCGCCGGGGAGCTGTTTTTT.

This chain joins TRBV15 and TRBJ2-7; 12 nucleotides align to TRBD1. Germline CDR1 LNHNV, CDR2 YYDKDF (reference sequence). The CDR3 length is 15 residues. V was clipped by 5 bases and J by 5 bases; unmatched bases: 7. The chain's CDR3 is CATSGPGQGAHEQYF. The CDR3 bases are TGTGCCACCAGCGGTCCGGGACAGGGGGCCCACGAGCAGTACTTC.

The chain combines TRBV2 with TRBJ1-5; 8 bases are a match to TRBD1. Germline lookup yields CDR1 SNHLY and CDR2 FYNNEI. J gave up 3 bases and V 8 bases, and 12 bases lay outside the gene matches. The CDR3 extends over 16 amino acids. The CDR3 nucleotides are TGTGCCAGCGATACAGGGGGTATCGGGAACAATCAGCCCCAGCATTTT. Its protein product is CASDTGGIGNNQPQHF.

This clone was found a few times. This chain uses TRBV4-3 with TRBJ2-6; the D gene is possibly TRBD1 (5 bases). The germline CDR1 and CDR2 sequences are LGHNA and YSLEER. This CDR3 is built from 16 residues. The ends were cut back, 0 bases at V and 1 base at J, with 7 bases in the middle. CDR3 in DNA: TGCGCCAGCAGCCAAGATAACAGGTCTGGGGCCAACGTCCTGACTTTC. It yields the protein CASSQDNRSGANVLTF.

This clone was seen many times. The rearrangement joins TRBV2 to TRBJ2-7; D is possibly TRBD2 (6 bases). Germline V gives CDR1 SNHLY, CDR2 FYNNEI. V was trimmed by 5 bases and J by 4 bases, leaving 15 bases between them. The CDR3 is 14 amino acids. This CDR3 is CASSYIAAGYEQYF. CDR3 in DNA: TGTGCCAGCAGTTACATAGCGGCCGGGTACGAGCAGTACTTC.